Listed below are T cell receptor beta chains from one sample, sequenced in a study of T cells after yellow fever vaccination. Via MiXCR, TCRdb re-called the 5' RACE reads, giving one row per CDR3 protein. The sample has approximately 300,000 distinct CDR3 sequences, around 7% seen once. The sequencing used PBMCs, collected roughly 46 days after the first yellow fever vaccination. The receptors were sampled from a man younger than 35 who received the YFV17D yellow fever vaccine. The CDR3 runs from the conserved cysteine through the conserved F or W. Fields, in order: J gene, D gene, V gene, clone size, CDR3 DNA, CDR3 protein. The D gene is left open where the match is weak. The size of a clone is reported for some rows only, either as once, few or many, or as a class for expanded clones.

>TRBJ1-2|TRBD1|TRBV12-3/TRBV12-4|-
TGTGCCAGCAGCTTTACCGGGACAGGGATCCCCTTGGGTGGCTACACCTTC
CASSFTGTGIPLGGYTF
>TRBJ2-2|TRBD2|TRBV7-6|-
TGTGCCAGCAGCTTGGGACTAGCGGGGGGGCCCGGCGGGGAGCTGTTTTTT
CASSLGLAGGPGGELFF
>TRBJ2-1|TRBD1|TRBV20-1|-
TGCAGTGCCCATCCGGACAGGGGAGGACTCATGACGCAGTTCTTC
CSAHPDRGGLMTQFF
>TRBJ1-5|-|TRBV12-3/TRBV12-4|few
TGTGCCAGCAGATTCCAGGGGTTTCGCAATCAGCCCCAGCATTTT
CASRFQGFRNQPQHF
>TRBJ2-5|TRBD2|TRBV10-3|-
TGTGCCATCAGCGAACCGGGACTAGCGATCCCGTACTTC
CAISEPGLAIPYF
>TRBJ2-5|-|TRBV7-2|many
TGTGCCAGCAGCTTGTTGCTTGACCCCACCTTC
CASSLLLDPTF
>TRBJ2-1|TRBD2|TRBV4-3|many
TGCGCCAGCAGCCAGCCTAGCGGGGGCTACAATGAGCAGTTCTTC
CASSQPSGGYNEQFF
>TRBJ1-5|-|TRBV19|few
TGTGCCAGTAGTATCACAGGGACTCAGCCCCAGCATTTT
CASSITGTQPQHF
>TRBJ1-2|TRBD1|TRBV28|-
TGTGCCAGCAGTCCTCCTACAGGGGATTATGGCTACACCTTC
CASSPPTGDYGYTF
>TRBJ2-3|-|TRBV12-3/TRBV12-4|many
TGTGCCAGCAGACGGGTCACAGATACGCAGTATTTT
CASRRVTDTQYF
>TRBJ2-1|TRBD2|TRBV30|-
TGTGCCTGGAGGCCCGGGACTATCCTCCAGAATGAGCAGTTCTTC
CAWRPGTILQNEQFF
>TRBJ2-3|TRBD1|TRBV10-3|few
TGTGCCATCACCGAAGGGGGCGGAGATACGCAGTATTTT
CAITEGGGDTQYF
>TRBJ2-3|-|TRBV15|-
TGTGCCACCAGCAGAGTACCTAGTACGCAGTATTTT
CATSRVPSTQYF
>TRBJ1-2|-|TRBV11-2|-
TGTGCCAGCAGCTTATATGGGGTCGATGGCTACACCTTC
CASSLYGVDGYTF
>TRBJ2-1|-|TRBV15|-
TGTGCCACCAGCAGGAGTCTGGGGGACAATGAGCAGTTCTTC
CATSRSLGDNEQFF
>TRBJ1-2|-|TRBV2|-
TGTGCCAGCGTCGGGGACGCAGCCTATGGCTACACCTTC
CASVGDAAYGYTF
>TRBJ1-1|-|TRBV5-5|-
TGTGCCAGCAACCCACTTCGACAAACTGAAGCTTTCTTT
CASNPLRQTEAFF
>TRBJ1-2|TRBD1|TRBV5-1|few
TGCGCCAGCAGCGTGTTACCGGGACAGGGATTCTATGGCTACACCTTC
CASSVLPGQGFYGYTF
>TRBJ2-5|-|TRBV5-1|-
TGCGCCAGCAGCCCCGGAGGGGGGACGAGGGAGACCCAGTACTTC
CASSPGGGTRETQYF
>TRBJ2-1|TRBD1|TRBV14|few
TGTGCCAGCAGCCAAGTGGGACAGACCTACAATGAGCAGTTCTTC
CASSQVGQTYNEQFF
>TRBJ2-5|TRBD1|TRBV29-1|few
TGCAGCGTTGGAACAGGGGGCCGAGAGACCCAGTACTTC
CSVGTGGRETQYF
>TRBJ1-2|-|TRBV5-1|-
TGCGCCAGCAGCCAAGACCCCTATGGCTACACCTTC
CASSQDPYGYTF
>TRBJ1-1|-|TRBV19|-
TGTGCCAGTAAGGCAGGAGGCAACACTGAAGCTTTCTTT
CASKAGGNTEAFF
>TRBJ2-3|-|TRBV5-8|-
TGTGCCAGCAGCGGCGGGACTGATTTCACAGATACGCAGTATTTT
CASSGGTDFTDTQYF
>TRBJ2-1|-|TRBV27|few
TGTGCCAGCAGTTTATCGAAGGCAGGATTCTACAATGAGCAGTTCTTC
CASSLSKAGFYNEQFF
>TRBJ2-2|-|TRBV18|few
TGTGCCAGCTCACCTGTCTGGGGGACCCCGAGCGGGGAGCTGTTTTTT
CASSPVWGTPSGELFF
>TRBJ2-3|-|TRBV7-9|few
TGTGCCAGCAGCTTAGGTATACAAGGCACAGATACGCAGTATTTT
CASSLGIQGTDTQYF
>TRBJ1-1|-|TRBV5-1|-
TGCGCCAGCAGCTTGGCCCTGGGGTCCCCTGAAGCTTTCTTT
CASSLALGSPEAFF
>TRBJ2-2|TRBD2|TRBV12-3/TRBV12-4|-
TGTGCCAGCAGTTTCCCTAGCGGGGAGGCGAACACCGGGGAGCTGTTTTTT
CASSFPSGEANTGELFF
>TRBJ1-1|-|TRBV24-1|few
TGTGCCACCAGTGACGGTACGAGGGCTTTCTTT
CATSDGTRAFF